Sequencing of this T cell receptor beta chain was carried out in a study of blood T cells in healthy people across ages. Turning to the study itself: In model experiments, template switching was able to capture about one barcoded beta molecule for every two T cells that were present. Broader study findings: TCR beta diversity per million T cells fell roughly linearly with age.

In regard to this clonotype: Its cognate antigen is unknown.

This CDR3 comprises 14 residues. Unmatched junction bases numbered 1, after V lost 2 bases and J lost 3 bases. Germline CDR1 reads SGHVS; CDR2 reads FQNEAQ. No fewer than 7 million PBMCs went into each sample. Per sample, no less than 5.5 micrograms of total RNA were extracted. Primers used in a second PCR of roughly 6 to 11 cycles were a sample-barcoded 5' primer and a J-beta primer mix. Using its own MiXCR run on the 5' RACE reads, TCRdb lists one record per CDR3 protein. Of about 1.6 million distinct CDR3 sequences in the sample, roughly 30% were seen once. This sequence joins TRBV7-8 and TRBJ2-1; 7 bases match TRBD2. The specimen sequenced was blood. The receptor's source is a woman aged 25 to 39 in good health. CDR3 sequence reads: CASSLTSVYNEQFF. CDR3 in DNA: TGTGCCAGCAGCTTAACTAGCGTCTACAATGAGCAGTTCTTC.